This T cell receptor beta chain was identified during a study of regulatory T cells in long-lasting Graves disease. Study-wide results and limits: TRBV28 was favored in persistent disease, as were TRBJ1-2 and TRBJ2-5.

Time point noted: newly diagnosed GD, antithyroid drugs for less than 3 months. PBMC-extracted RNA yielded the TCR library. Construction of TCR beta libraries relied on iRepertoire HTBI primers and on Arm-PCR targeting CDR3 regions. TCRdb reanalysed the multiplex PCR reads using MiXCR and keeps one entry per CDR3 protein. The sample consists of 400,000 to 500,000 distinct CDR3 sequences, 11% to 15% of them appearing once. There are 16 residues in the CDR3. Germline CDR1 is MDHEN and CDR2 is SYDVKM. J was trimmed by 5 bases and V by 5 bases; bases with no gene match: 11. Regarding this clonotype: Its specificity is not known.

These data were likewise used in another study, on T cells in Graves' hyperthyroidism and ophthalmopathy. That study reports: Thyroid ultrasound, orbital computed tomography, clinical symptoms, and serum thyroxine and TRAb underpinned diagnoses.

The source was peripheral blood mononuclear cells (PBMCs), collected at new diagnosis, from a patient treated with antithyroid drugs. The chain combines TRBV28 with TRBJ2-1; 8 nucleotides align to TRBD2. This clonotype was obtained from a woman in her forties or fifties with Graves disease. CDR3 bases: TGTGCCAGCAGTGGCAAACCGGGACTAGTCAACAATGAGCAGTTCTTC. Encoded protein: CASSGKPGLVNNEQFF.